This TCR beta chain was documented in a study of shared clonotypes between healthy human individuals. Whole-study context: Three CD4 naive, three CD4 memory, two CD8 naive and one CD8 memory plate were used per donor.

Some clones are missing from TCRdb's copy, which holds only in-frame ones; the method was immunoSEQ multiplex PCR. The sample has more than 550,000 clones, 90% seen once. Donors comprised healthy HIV-negative adults lacking recent acute infections or vaccinations. In CD8 memory, CD45RO+ cells were put together with CCR7-negative CD45RA+ TemRA cells. V lost 5 bases, J lost 4 bases, and 9 bases lay in between. In germline, CDR1 is SGHAT, CDR2 FQNNGV. The CDR3 loop spans 13 amino acids. This TCR came from a man aged 18-30 years in good health. Some clones in this sample may be carry-over from other donors' samples. Material for sequencing was memory CD8+ T cells from PBMCs. Regarding subset: CD45RO+ cells pooled with CCR7-negative TemRA cells. The genes are TRBV11-2 and TRBJ2-1; D is ambiguous. The CDR3 sequence: CASSTRPYNEQFF. The CDR3 bases are TGTGCCAGCAGCACCCGCCCATACAATGAGCAGTTCTTC.